The rows below give T cell receptor beta chains drawn from one sample of a study of T cell responses to AZD1222 COVID-19 vaccine. The method was immunoSEQ multiplex PCR; TCRdb's version includes in-frame clones alone and lacks a portion of them. The sample has 200,000 or so clones, just over 90% seen once. Sequenced material: peripheral blood, taken on day 0 of MenACWY control vaccination. Source of these receptors: an adult in good health. The CDR3 runs from the conserved cysteine through the conserved F or W. The D gene is left open where the match is weak. Clone size is stated in some rows and not others, as once, few, many or a class when expanded.

TRBJ2-7 | NA | TRBV5-6 | NA | CASSGGFSYEQYF | TGTGCCAGCAGTGGGGGCTTCTCCTACGAGCAGTACTTC
TRBJ1-6 | once | TRBV4-1 | TRBD1 | CASSQLSRQGYNSPLHF | TGCGCCAGCAGCCAACTGAGCCGACAGGGTTATAATTCACCCCTCCACTTT
TRBJ1-5 | NA | TRBV6-5 | TRBD1 | CASAEGQAAGQPQHF | TGTGCCAGCGCCGAAGGACAGGCCGCGGGCCAGCCCCAGCATTTT
TRBJ1-6 | NA | TRBV29-1 | NA | CSPRGQGDSSYNSPLHF | TGCAGCCCCAGGGGCCAGGGCGATAGCTCCTATAATTCACCCCTCCACTTT
TRBJ1-1 | once | TRBV6-6 | NA | CASSYGRPEAFF | TGTGCCAGCAGTTACGGTCGCCCTGAAGCTTTCTTT
TRBJ2-1 | NA | TRBV9 | TRBD2 | CASSSPGLAGDSAFF | TGTGCCAGCAGCTCCCCGGGACTAGCGGGGGACAGTGCGTTCTTC
TRBJ1-1 | NA | TRBV9 | NA | CASSVGSNTEAFF | TGTGCCAGCAGCGTAGGGTCGAACACTGAAGCTTTCTTT
TRBJ1-2 | NA | TRBV6-5 | NA | CASSNNYGYTF | TGTGCCAGCAGCAACAACTATGGCTACACCTTC
TRBJ1-1 | once | TRBV4-2 | NA | CASSLSLGPWPTEAFF | TGTGCCAGCAGCCTTTCCCTGGGGCCCTGGCCCACTGAAGCTTTCTTT
TRBJ1-2 | once | TRBV29-1 | NA | CSVAPASGAVGYTF | TGCAGCGTTGCCCCGGCTTCAGGGGCTGTTGGCTACACCTTC
TRBJ1-1 | NA | TRBV18 | NA | CASSPGVTEAFF | TGTGCCAGCTCGCCAGGGGTTACTGAAGCTTTCTTT
TRBJ1-5 | NA | TRBV6-6 | NA | CASSLTGGNQPQHF | TGTGCCAGCAGTCTGACTGGGGGCAATCAGCCCCAGCATTTT
TRBJ1-2 | NA | TRBV6-6 | TRBD1 | CASRQGDYGYTF | TGTGCCAGTAGACAGGGTGACTATGGCTACACCTTC
TRBJ2-7 | NA | TRBV2 | TRBD1 | CASSRMVYRGDYEQYF | TGTGCCAGCAGTAGAATGGTGTACAGGGGAGACTACGAGCAGTACTTC
TRBJ1-4 | NA | TRBV7-2 | NA | CASSLVGGGNEKLFF | TGTGCCAGCAGCTTAGTGGGCGGCGGCAATGAAAAACTGTTTTTT
TRBJ1-1 | NA | TRBV19 | TRBD1 | CASSPTGVMNTEAFF | TGTGCCAGTAGTCCCACAGGGGTTATGAACACTGAAGCTTTCTTT
TRBJ2-7 | NA | TRBV9 | NA | CASSVGDGRYEQYF | TGTGCCAGCAGCGTAGGGGACGGGCGCTACGAGCAGTACTTC
TRBJ2-7 | NA | TRBV23-1 | NA | CASNSISYEQYF | TGCGCCAGCAACAGCATATCCTACGAGCAGTACTTC
TRBJ1-1 | NA | TRBV9 | NA | CASSLTGLDTEAFF | TGTGCCAGCAGCCTAACAGGGTTGGACACTGAAGCTTTCTTT
TRBJ1-6 | NA | TRBV10-2 | NA | CASSVPSGRNSPLHF | TGCGCCAGCAGTGTTCCGTCGGGGAGGAACTCACCCCTCCACTTT
TRBJ1-1 | NA | TRBV19 | NA | CASSIPLMGTEAFF | TGTGCCAGTAGTATTCCCCTGATGGGGACTGAAGCTTTCTTT